This TCR beta chain comes out of a study of T-cell reconstitution after alpha-beta-depleted transplantation in children listed by TCRdb under 2016. For the wider study: T-cell immune reconstitution after TCRalphabeta/CD19-depleted allogeneic hematopoietic cell transplantation in children was quantitatively tracked in the study by means of TCR repertoire profiling.

The library was prepared using PCR. TCRdb lists the instrument as Illumina HiSeq 2500. TCR library preparation used molecular barcoding, with unique molecular identifiers applied to normalize quantification of the TCRbeta repertoire. The public reads were quality trimmed at Q25 with fastp and then assembled into clones with MiXCR by TCRdb, keeping productive beta chains. Identical CDR3 protein sequences are pooled into one entry, listed with their most common genes and DNA. The sample records 150,000 to 250,000 distinct CDR3 sequences, about 14% of which are singletons. The ten largest clonotypes hold around 14% of the sample. This clonotype was seen at least ten times. This clone's antigen is unknown. Base-call qualities are not available, and no considerably larger clone is one nucleotide away. The CDR3 goes from the cysteine to the phenylalanine over 12 residues. The sequence is cut down to CDR3 DNA, 36 bases in frame from base 1. V loses 8 bases, J loses 3 bases, and the germline ends lie 9 bases apart. Looking up the germline V gene (reference sequence) yields CDR1 SEHNR and CDR2 FQNEAQ.

Here the sequenced sample was PBMCs from the stem cell graft donor, taken from the stem cell graft. The source of this sequence is a human donor who donated a stem cell graft to a child with acute lymphoblastic leukemia. Recombination linked TRBV7-9 to TRBJ2-3; tentative D gene TRBD2, with 5 bases matching. The CDR3 here reads CASGQRTDTQYF. The sequence in DNA is TGTGCCAGCGGGCAGCGGACAGATACGCAGTATTTT. The entire variable domain, with the stretches around the CDR3 drawn from the reference TRBV7-9 and TRBJ2-3 proteins, is DTGVSQNPRHKITKRGQNVTFRCDPISEHNRLYWYRQTLGQGPEFLTYFQNEAQLEKSRLLSDRFSAERPKGSFSTLEIQRTEQGDSAMYLCASGQRTDTQYFGPGTRLTVL.